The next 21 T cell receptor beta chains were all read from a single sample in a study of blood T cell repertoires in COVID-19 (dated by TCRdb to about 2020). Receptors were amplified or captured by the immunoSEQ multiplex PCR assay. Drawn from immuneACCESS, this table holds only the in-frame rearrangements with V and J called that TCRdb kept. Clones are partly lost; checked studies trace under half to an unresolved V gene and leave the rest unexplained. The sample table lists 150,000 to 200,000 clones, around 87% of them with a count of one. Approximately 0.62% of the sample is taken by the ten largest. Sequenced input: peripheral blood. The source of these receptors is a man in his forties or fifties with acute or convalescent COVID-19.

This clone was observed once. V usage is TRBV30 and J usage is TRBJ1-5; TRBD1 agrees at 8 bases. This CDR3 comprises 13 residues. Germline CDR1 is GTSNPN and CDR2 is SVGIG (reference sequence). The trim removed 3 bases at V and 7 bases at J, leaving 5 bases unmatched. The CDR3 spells CAWSRGLRQPQHF. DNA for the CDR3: TGTGCCTGGAGCAGGGGGCTTAGGCAGCCCCAGCATTTT.

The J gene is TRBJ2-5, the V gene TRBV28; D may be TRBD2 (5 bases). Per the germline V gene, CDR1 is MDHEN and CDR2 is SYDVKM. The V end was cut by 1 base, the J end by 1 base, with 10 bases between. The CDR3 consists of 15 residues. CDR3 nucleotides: TGTGCCAGCAGTTTATATGAGGGATCCCAAGAGACCCAGTACTTC. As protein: CASSLYEGSQETQYF.

CDR3 nucleotides: TGTGCCAGCAGCTTAGCGGAGGTGGAGACCATCTATGGCTACACCTTC. This encodes CASSLAEVETIYGYTF. The genes are TRBV7-9 and TRBJ1-2; D unclear. The germline V gene has CDR1 SEHNR and CDR2 FQNEAQ (reference sequence). The CDR3 has 16 residues. V was clipped by 0 bases and J by 4 bases, with 15 bases between them.

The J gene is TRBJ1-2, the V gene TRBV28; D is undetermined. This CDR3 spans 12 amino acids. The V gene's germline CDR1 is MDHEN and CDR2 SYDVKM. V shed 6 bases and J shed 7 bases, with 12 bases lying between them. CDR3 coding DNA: TGTGCCAGCAGCATCCAAGGACTTGGCTACACCTTC. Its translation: CASSIQGLGYTF.

CDR3 protein: CASSREGVGEQYF. The DNA for the CDR3 is TGTGCCAGCAGCCGCGAGGGGGTCGGCGAGCAGTACTTC. The chain has TRBV5-6 and TRBJ2-7, with D possibly being TRBD1 (6 bases). Germline values: CDR1 SGHDT, CDR2 YYEEEE. The ends were cut back, 4 bases at V and 6 bases at J, with 14 bases in the middle. This CDR3 is 13 amino acids long.

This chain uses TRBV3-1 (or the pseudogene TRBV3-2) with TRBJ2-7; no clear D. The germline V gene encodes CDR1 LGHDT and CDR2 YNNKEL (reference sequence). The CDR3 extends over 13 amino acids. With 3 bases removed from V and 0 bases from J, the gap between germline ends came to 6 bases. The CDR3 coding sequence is TGTGCCAGCAGCCATTCGAGCTCCTACGAGCAGTACGTC. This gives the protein CASSHSSSYEQYV.

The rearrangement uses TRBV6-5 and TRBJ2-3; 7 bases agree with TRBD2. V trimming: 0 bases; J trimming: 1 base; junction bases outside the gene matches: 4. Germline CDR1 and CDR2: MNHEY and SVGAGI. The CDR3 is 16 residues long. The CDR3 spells CASSYSSLAGTDTQYF. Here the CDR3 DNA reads TGTGCCAGCAGTTACTCCAGTCTAGCGGGCACAGATACGCAGTATTTT.

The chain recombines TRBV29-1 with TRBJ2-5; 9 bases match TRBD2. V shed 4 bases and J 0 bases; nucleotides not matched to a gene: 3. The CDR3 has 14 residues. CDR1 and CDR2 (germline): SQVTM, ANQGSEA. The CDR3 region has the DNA TGCAGCGTTGCCCTAGCGGGGTACCAAGAGACCCAGTACTTC. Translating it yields CSVALAGYQETQYF.

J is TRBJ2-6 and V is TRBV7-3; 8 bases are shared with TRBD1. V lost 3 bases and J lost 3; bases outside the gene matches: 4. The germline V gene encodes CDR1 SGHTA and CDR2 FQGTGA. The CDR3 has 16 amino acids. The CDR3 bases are TGTGCCAGCAGCTTTCAGGGGGCGGGTGGGGCCAACGTCCTGACTTTC. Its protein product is CASSFQGAGGANVLTF. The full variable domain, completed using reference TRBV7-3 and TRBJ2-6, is GAGVSQTPSNKVTEKGKYVELRCDPISGHTALYWYRQSLGQGPEFLIYFQGTGAADDSGLPNDRFFAVRPEGSVSTLKIQRTERGDSAVYLCASSFQGAGGANVLTFGAGSRLTVL.

The CDR3 DNA follows: TGTGCCAGCAGTCTTAGCGGGACGGCGTACAATGAGCAGTTCTTC. Its translation is CASSLSGTAYNEQFF. This chain uses TRBV6-5 with TRBJ2-1; TRBD2 aligns across 8 bases. Germline V CDR1 and CDR2: MNHEY, SVGAGI. CDR3 length: 15 amino acids. V dropped 5 bases and J dropped 4; count of bases not matched to a gene: 7.

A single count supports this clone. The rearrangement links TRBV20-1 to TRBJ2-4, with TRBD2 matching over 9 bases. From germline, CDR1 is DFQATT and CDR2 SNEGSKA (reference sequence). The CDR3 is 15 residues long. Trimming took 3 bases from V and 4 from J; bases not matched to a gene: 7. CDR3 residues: CSASEAGGVKNIQYF. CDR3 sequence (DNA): TGCAGTGCTAGTGAAGCGGGGGGCGTAAAAAACATTCAGTACTTC.

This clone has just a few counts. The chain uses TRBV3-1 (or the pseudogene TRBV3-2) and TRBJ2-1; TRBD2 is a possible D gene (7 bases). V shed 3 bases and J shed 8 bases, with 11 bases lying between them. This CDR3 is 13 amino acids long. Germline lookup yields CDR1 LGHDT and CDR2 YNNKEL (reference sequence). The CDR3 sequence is CASSHRGADEQFF. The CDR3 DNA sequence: TGTGCCAGCAGCCACCGGGGGGCTGATGAGCAGTTCTTC.

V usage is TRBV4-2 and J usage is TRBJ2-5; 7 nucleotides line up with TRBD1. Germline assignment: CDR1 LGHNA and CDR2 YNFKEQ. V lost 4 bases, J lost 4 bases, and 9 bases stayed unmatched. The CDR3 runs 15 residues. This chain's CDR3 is CASSPNDRAGETQYF. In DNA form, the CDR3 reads TGTGCCAGCAGCCCAAATGACAGGGCGGGAGAGACCCAGTACTTC.

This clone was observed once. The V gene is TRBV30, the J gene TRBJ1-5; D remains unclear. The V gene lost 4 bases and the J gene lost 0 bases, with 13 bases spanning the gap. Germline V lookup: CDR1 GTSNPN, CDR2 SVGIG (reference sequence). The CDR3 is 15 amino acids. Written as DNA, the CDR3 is TGTGCCTGGATGTGGCTCCCAAATAGCAATCAGCCCCAGCATTTT. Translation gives CAWMWLPNSNQPQHF.

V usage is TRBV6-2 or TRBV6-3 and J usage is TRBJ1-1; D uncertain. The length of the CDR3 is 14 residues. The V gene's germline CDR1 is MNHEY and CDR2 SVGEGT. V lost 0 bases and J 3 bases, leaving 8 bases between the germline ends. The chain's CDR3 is CASSYSVRDTEAFF. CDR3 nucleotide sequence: TGTGCCAGCAGTTACTCCGTCCGGGACACTGAAGCTTTCTTT.

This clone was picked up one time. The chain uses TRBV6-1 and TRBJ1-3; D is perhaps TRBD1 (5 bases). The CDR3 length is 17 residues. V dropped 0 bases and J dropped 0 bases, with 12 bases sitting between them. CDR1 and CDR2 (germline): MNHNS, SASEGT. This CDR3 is CASSEAGLRFSGNTIYF. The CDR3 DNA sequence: TGTGCCAGCAGTGAAGCGGGGCTCCGGTTCTCTGGAAACACCATATATTTT.

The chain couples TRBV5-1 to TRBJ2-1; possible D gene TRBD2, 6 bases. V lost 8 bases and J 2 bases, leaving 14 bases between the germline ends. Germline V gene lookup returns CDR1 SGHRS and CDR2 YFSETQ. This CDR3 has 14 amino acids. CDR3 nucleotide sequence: TGCGCCAGTAACACCGGGAGCCCCTACAATGAGCAGTTCTTC. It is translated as CASNTGSPYNEQFF.

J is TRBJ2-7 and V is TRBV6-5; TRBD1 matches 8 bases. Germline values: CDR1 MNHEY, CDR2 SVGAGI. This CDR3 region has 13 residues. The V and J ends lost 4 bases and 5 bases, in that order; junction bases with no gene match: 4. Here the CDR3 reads CASSFDRGHEQYF. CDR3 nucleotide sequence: TGTGCCAGCAGTTTCGACAGGGGACACGAGCAGTACTTC.

DNA for the CDR3: TGTGCCTGGAGTGAAGGGGCGTCAAGCAATCAGCCCCAGCATTTT. It yields the protein CAWSEGASSNQPQHF. The rearrangement uses TRBV30 and TRBJ1-5; tentative D call: TRBD1 (5 bases). This CDR3 contains 15 residues. Germline CDR1 GTSNPN, CDR2 SVGIG (reference sequence). Trimming shortened V by 1 base and J by 1 base, and 11 bases separated the two germline ends.

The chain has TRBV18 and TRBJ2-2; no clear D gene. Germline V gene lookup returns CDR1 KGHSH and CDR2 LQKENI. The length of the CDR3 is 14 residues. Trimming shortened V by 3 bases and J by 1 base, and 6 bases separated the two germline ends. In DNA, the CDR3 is TGTGCCAGCTCACCCCAGGTGAACACCGGGGAGCTGTTTTTT. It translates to CASSPQVNTGELFF.

CDR3 sequence: CASSLSPLGANTEAFF. The CDR3 DNA sequence: TGTGCCAGCAGCTTAAGCCCTCTAGGAGCGAACACTGAAGCTTTCTTT. The rearrangement joins TRBV7-9 to TRBJ1-1; unclear D gene. Trimming stripped 2 bases from V and 1 base from J, with 14 bases between. Germline V gene lookup returns CDR1 SEHNR and CDR2 FQNEAQ (reference sequence). The CDR3 totals 16 residues.